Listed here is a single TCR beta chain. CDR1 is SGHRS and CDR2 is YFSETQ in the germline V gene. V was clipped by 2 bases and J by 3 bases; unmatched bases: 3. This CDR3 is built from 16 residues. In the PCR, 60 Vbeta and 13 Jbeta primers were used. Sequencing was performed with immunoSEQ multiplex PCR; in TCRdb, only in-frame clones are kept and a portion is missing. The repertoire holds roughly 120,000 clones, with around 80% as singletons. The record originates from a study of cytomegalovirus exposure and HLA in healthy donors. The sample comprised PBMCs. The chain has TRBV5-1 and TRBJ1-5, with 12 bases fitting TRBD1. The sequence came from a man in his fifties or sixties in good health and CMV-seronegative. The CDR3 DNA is TGCGCCAGCAGCTTCGGGACAGGGGGCGTCAATCAGCCCCAGCATTTT. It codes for CASSFGTGGVNQPQHF.